The rows below give T cell receptor beta chains drawn from one sample of a study of cytomegalovirus exposure and HLA in healthy donors. The protocol was immunoSEQ multiplex PCR, while the TCRdb copy is restricted to in-frame clones and leaves out a portion. Among about 110,000 clones, about 80% were seen once, and the ten largest hold less than 3%. Sample: PBMCs. The receptors come from a woman aged 55 to 70 in good health and CMV-seropositive. Each CDR3 is given with its conserved first and last residue. The D gene is left open where the match is weak. Rows may omit the clone size; those that give it use once, few, many or a size class.

TRBV9,TRBD2,TRBJ2-7,once,TGTGCCAGCAGCCCCCGGACTAGCAGCCCGTACGAGCAGTACTTC,CASSPRTSSPYEQYF
TRBV7-9,.,TRBJ2-3,.,TGTTCCAGCAGGCGGCCGAGCACAGATACGCAGTATTTT,CSSRRPSTDTQYF
TRBV5-1,TRBD2,TRBJ2-2,.,TGCGCCAGCAGCTTAGCCCCTAGCGGGAACACCGGGGAGCTGTTTTTT,CASSLAPSGNTGELFF
TRBV14,TRBD2,TRBJ2-2,.,TGTGCCAGCAGCCAACTAGCGGGGTTATACACCGGGGAGCTGTTTTTT,CASSQLAGLYTGELFF
TRBV2,TRBD1,TRBJ1-4,.,TGTGCCAGCAGTGAACTAGTAAGACAGGGGGAAAAACTGTTTTTT,CASSELVRQGEKLFF
TRBV2,TRBD1,TRBJ2-3,.,TGTGCCAGTCCGCCCGGGACAGGCCCCTCCGGGTTGGGGTATACGCAGTATTTT,CASPPGTGPSGLGYTQYF
TRBV9,TRBD2,TRBJ2-3,.,TGTGCCAGCAGCCGATTTGCGGGAGTAGGAGATACGCAGTATTTT,CASSRFAGVGDTQYF
TRBV7-9,TRBD2,TRBJ2-1,once,TGTGCCAGCAGCGAAAGACTAGCGAGCTCCTACAATGAGCAGTTCTTC,CASSERLASSYNEQFF
TRBV5-1,.,TRBJ2-1,.,TGCGCCAGCAGCTTGGCGGCAGGTAGGGGAGGTGAGCAGTTCTTC,CASSLAAGRGGEQFF
TRBV2,.,TRBJ2-5,.,TGTGCCAGCAGTGGTCTCTCCCAAGAGACCCAGTACTTC,CASSGLSQETQYF
TRBV11-2,.,TRBJ2-3,.,TGTGCCAGCAGCTTAGATCCGGGCACAGATACGCAGTATTTT,CASSLDPGTDTQYF
TRBV6-5,.,TRBJ1-4,once,TGTGCCAGCAACGGGGTCTTGAATGAAAAACTGTTTTTT,CASNGVLNEKLFF
TRBV5-1,.,TRBJ1-1,.,TGCGCCAGCAGCTTGGTTGAGCAGGGCAACACTGAAGCTTTCTTT,CASSLVEQGNTEAFF
TRBV10-3,TRBD2,TRBJ2-7,.,TGTGCCATCAGTGAGCCAACGGGGACTAGCGGGAGTTACGAGCAGTACTTC,CAISEPTGTSGSYEQYF
TRBV4-1,TRBD2,TRBJ2-7,.,TGCGCCAGCAGCCAAGATATAGGGACTAGATCTCACGAGCAGTACTTC,CASSQDIGTRSHEQYF
TRBV6-1,.,TRBJ1-4,.,TGTGCCAGCAGTGAAGTCCGGGCAACTAATGAAAAACTGTTTTTT,CASSEVRATNEKLFF
TRBV28,.,TRBJ1-2,.,TGTGCCAGCAGTATGGGCTTCAGGGGCTACACCTTC,CASSMGFRGYTF
TRBV19,.,TRBJ2-1,.,TGTGCCAGTAGGACGGGTCACACTCAAAATGAGCAGTTCTTC,CASRTGHTQNEQFF
TRBV7-3,TRBD1,TRBJ2-2,.,TGTGCCAGCAGCTGGACAGGGTTGAACACCGGGGAGCTGTTTTTT,CASSWTGLNTGELFF
TRBV5-1,TRBD1,TRBJ2-7,.,TGCGCCAGCAGCGTGTCAGGGGGAAATCTCCCGTACGAGCAGTACTTC,CASSVSGGNLPYEQYF
TRBV5-1,.,TRBJ2-3,.,TGCGCCAGCAGCTTGGCCTGGCTTGCTGCAGATACGCAGTATTTT,CASSLAWLAADTQYF
TRBV5-1,.,TRBJ2-7,once,TGCGCCAGCAGCCCCGGGGCGGGGGCATTTATCTTC,CASSPGAGAFIF
TRBV6-1,TRBD1,TRBJ2-6,.,TGTGCCAGCAGGACAGGGTCTGGGGCCAACGTCCTGACTTTC,CASRTGSGANVLTF
TRBV2,TRBD2,TRBJ2-3,.,TGTGCCAGCAGTGCGGCGGGAGGGAGGGTTTTT,CASSAAGGRVF